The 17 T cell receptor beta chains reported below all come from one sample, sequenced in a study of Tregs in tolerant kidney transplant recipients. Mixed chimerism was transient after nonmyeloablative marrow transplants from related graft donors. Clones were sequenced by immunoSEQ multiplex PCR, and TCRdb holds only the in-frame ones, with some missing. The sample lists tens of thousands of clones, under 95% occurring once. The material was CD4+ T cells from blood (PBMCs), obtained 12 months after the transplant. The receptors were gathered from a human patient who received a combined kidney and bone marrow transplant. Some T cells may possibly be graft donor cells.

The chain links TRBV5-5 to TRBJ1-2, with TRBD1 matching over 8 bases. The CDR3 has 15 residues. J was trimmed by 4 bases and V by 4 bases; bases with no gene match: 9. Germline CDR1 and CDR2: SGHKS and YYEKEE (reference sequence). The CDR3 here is CASSTRTGKGYGYTF. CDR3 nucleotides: TGTGCCAGCAGCACTCGGACAGGGAAGGGCTATGGCTACACCTTC.

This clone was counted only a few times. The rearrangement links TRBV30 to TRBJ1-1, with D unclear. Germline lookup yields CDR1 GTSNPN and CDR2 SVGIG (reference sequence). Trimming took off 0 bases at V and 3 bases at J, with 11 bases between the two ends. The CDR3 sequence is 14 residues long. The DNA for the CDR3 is TGTGCCTGGAGTGTTACCTCAGGATACACTGAAGCTTTCTTT. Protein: CAWSVTSGYTEAFF.

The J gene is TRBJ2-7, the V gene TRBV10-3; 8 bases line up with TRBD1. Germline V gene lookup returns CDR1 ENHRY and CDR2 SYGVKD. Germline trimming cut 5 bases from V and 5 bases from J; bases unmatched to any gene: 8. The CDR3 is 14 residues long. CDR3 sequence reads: CAISQRQGRNEQYF. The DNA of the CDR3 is TGTGCCATCAGTCAACGACAGGGGAGGAACGAGCAGTACTTC.

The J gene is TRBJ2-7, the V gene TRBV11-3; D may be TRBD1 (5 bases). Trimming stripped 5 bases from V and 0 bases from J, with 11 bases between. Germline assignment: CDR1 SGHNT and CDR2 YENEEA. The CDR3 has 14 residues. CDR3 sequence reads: CASSKGASSYEQYF. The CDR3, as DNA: TGTGCCAGCAGCAAAGGGGCGAGCTCCTACGAGCAGTACTTC.

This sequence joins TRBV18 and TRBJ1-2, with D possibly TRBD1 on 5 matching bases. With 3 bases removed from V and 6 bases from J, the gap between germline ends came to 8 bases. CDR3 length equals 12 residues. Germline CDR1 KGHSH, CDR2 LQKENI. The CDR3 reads CASSPGGDGYTF. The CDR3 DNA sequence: TGTGCCAGCTCACCTGGGGGGGATGGCTACACCTTC.

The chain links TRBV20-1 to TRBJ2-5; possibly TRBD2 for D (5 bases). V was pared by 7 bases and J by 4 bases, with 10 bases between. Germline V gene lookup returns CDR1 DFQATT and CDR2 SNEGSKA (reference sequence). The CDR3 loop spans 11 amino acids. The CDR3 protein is CSGGWGETQYF. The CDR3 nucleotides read TGCAGTGGAGGGTGGGGAGAGACCCAGTACTTC.

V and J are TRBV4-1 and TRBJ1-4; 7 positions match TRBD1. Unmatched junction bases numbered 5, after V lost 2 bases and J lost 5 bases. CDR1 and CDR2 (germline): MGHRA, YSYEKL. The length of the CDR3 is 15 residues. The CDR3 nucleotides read TGCGCCAGCAGCCAACCAGGGGGTACGAATGAAAAACTGTTTTTT. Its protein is CASSQPGGTNEKLFF.

DNA of the CDR3: TGTGCCAGCTTAGCGGGAGGTTATGGGGAGCTGTTTTTT. Translating it yields CASLAGGYGELFF. The chain uses TRBV6-1 and TRBJ2-2; 10 bases match TRBD2. This CDR3 contains 13 residues. V lost 8 bases to trimming and J lost 8 bases; unmatched junction nucleotides: 5. The V gene's germline CDR1 is MNHNS and CDR2 SASEGT.

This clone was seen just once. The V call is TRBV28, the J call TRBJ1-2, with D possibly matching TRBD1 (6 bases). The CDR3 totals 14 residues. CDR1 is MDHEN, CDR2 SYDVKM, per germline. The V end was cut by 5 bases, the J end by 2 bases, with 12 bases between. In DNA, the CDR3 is TGTGCCAGCAGTCGGGGGGCAGGGAACTATGGCTACACCTTC. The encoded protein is CASSRGAGNYGYTF.

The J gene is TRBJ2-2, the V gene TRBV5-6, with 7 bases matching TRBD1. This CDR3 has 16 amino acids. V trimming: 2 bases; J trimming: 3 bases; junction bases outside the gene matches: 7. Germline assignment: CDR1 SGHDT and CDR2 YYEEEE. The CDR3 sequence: CASSFLRQGDTGELFF. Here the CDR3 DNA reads TGTGCCAGCAGCTTTTTGCGACAGGGTGACACCGGGGAGCTGTTTTTT.

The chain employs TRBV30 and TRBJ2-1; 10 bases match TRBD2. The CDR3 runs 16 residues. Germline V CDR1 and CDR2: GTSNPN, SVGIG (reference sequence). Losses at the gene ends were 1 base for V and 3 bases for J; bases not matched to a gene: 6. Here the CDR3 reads CAWSDWSGGVYNEQFF. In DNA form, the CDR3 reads TGTGCCTGGAGTGACTGGAGCGGGGGGGTCTACAATGAGCAGTTCTTC.

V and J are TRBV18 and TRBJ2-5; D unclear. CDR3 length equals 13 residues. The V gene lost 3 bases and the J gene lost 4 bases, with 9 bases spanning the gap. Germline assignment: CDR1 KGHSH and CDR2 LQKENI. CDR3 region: CASSPISGETQYF. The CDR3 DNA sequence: TGTGCCAGCTCACCGATATCGGGAGAGACCCAGTACTTC.

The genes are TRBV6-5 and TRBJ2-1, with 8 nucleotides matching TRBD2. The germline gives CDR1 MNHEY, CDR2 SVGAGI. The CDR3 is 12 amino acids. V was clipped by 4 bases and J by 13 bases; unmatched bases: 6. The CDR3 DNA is TGTGCCAGCAGTTCCAGGAGCGGGGGACAGTTCTTC. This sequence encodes CASSSRSGGQFF.

CDR3 DNA sequence: TGTGCCAGCAGCTTGCGAGGGCACCAAGAGACCCAGTACTTC. Its protein product is CASSLRGHQETQYF. J is TRBJ2-5 and V is TRBV5-6, with a possible D match to TRBD2 (5 bases). Trimming stripped 1 base from V and 0 bases from J, with 7 bases between. The CDR3 length is 14 residues. Germline CDR1 SGHDT, CDR2 YYEEEE.

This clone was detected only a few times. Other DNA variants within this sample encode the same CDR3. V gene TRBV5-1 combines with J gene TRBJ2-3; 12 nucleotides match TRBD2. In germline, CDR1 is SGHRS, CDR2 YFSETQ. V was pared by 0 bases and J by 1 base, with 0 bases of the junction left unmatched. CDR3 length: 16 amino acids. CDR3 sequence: CASSLGLAGGTDTQYF. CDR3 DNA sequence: TGCGCCAGCAGCTTGGGACTAGCGGGGGGCACAGATACGCAGTATTTT.

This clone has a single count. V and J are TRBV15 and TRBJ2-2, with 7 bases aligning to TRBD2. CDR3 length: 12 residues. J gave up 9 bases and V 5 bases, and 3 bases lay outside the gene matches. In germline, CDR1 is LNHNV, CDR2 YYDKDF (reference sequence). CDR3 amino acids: CATSGGGRELFF. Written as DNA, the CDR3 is TGTGCCACCAGCGGGGGGGGAAGGGAGCTGTTTTTT. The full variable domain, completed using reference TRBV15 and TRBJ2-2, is DAMVIQNPRYQVTQFGKPVTLSCSQTLNHNVMYWYQQKSSQAPKLLFHYYDKDFNNEADTPDNFQSRRPNTSFCFLDIRSPGLGDTAMYLCATSGGGRELFFGEGSRLTVL.

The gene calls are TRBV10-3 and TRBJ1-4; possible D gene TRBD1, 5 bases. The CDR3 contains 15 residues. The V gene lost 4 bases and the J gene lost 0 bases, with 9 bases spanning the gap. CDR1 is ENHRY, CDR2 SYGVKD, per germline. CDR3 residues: CAISGGDTTNEKLFF. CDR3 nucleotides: TGTGCCATCAGTGGGGGGGATACAACTAATGAAAAACTGTTTTTT.